The T cell receptor (beta chain) described here comes from a study of CD8 T cells in Susac syndrome. Random hexamers were used to reverse transcribe an amount of about 0.45 to 1 ug RNA. Multiplex PCR with immunoSEQ amplified the TCR beta CDR3 across 54 Vbeta and 13 Jbeta. TCRdb called the immunoSEQ multiplex PCR reads again in MiXCR, with one record for every CDR3 protein. The table has some 180,000 distinct CDR3 sequences, 85% to 95% seen once. As to this clonotype: Its antigen is still unknown.

Study-wide findings and caveats: That the number of individuals in its TCR sequencing and HLA analysis was relatively small was acknowledged by the study.

High-throughput TCR beta sequencing covered peripheral CD8+ and CD4+ T cells. The CDR3 covers 12 residues. V was trimmed by 6 bases and J by 4 bases, leaving 9 bases between them. The J gene is TRBJ1-1, the V gene TRBV12-3 or TRBV12-4; no definite D call. The specimen sequenced was CD4+ T cells from PBMCs. This receptor was taken from a human donor in good health. The CDR3: CASSFTATEAFF. The CDR3 bases are TGTGCCAGCAGCTTTACAGCCACTGAAGCTTTCTTT.